This TCR beta chain appears in the sequencing data of a study of blood T cell repertoires in COVID-19. Germline CDR1 GTSNPN, CDR2 SVGIG (reference sequence). The junction had 7 bases not matched to a gene; V was cut back by 1 base and J by 5 bases. The CDR3 is made up of 14 amino acids. The protocol was immunoSEQ multiplex PCR, while the TCRdb copy is restricted to in-frame clones and leaves out a portion. This table has about 220,000 clones, about 80% appearing once. The TCR was taken from a woman aged 40 to 55 with acute COVID-19. What was sequenced was PBMCs or T cells enriched from blood (not recorded which). The chain couples TRBV30 to TRBJ1-2; 7 positions match TRBD1. This chain's CDR3 is CAWSGKGARYGYTF. CDR3 DNA sequence: TGTGCCTGGAGTGGGAAGGGGGCAAGGTATGGCTACACCTTC.